Listed below are T cell receptor beta chains from one sample, sequenced in a study of T-cell memory formation after mild COVID-19. TCRdb re-called the 5' RACE reads with MiXCR, one entry per CDR3 protein. The table has hundreds of thousands of distinct CDR3 sequences, under 20% seen once. The sequencing input was PBMCs or a T cell subset sorted from them (not recorded which). These receptor sequences come from an adult woman who had mild COVID-19 (a few samples of this study predate the infection). Cell type and time point are not known. Each CDR3 is given with its conserved first and last residue. Fields, in order: J gene, V gene, D gene, clone size, CDR3 DNA, CDR3 protein. A D gene is named only where the DNA matches it firmly. Where a row states a size, it is once, few, many or the class of an expanded clone; other rows omit it.

j_gene: TRBJ2-3; v_gene: TRBV12-3/TRBV12-4; d_gene: TRBD1; abundance: -; CDR3nt: TGTGCCAGCAGTCCCGGGACAGGGGGCATAGATACGCAGTATTTT; CDR3aa: CASSPGTGGIDTQYF
j_gene: TRBJ1-2; v_gene: TRBV12-3/TRBV12-4; d_gene: -; abundance: few; CDR3nt: TGTGCCAGCACCAGTAGGGCAGGGGACATCTATGGCTACACCTTC; CDR3aa: CASTSRAGDIYGYTF
j_gene: TRBJ2-7; v_gene: TRBV4-1; d_gene: TRBD2; abundance: few; CDR3nt: TGCGCCAGCAGCCAAGGGACTAGCCCGCAGTACTTC; CDR3aa: CASSQGTSPQYF
j_gene: TRBJ2-7; v_gene: TRBV7-8; d_gene: -; abundance: many; CDR3nt: TGTGCCAGCAGCTTAGGACCAACCGCGTACGAGCAGTACTTC; CDR3aa: CASSLGPTAYEQYF
j_gene: TRBJ2-1; v_gene: TRBV15; d_gene: -; abundance: few; CDR3nt: TGTGCCACCAGCAGAGATCAAGGTTCCTACAATGAGCAGTTCTTC; CDR3aa: CATSRDQGSYNEQFF
j_gene: TRBJ1-2; v_gene: TRBV7-6; d_gene: TRBD1; abundance: few; CDR3nt: TGTGCCATGGGACAGGGAGAAACTAACTATGGCTACACCTTC; CDR3aa: CAMGQGETNYGYTF
j_gene: TRBJ1-2; v_gene: TRBV3-1; d_gene: -; abundance: -; CDR3nt: TGTGCCAGCAGTCACACCGGGAACAACTATGGCTACACCTTC; CDR3aa: CASSHTGNNYGYTF
j_gene: TRBJ2-1; v_gene: TRBV12-3/TRBV12-4; d_gene: -; abundance: -; CDR3nt: TGTGCCAGCAGCGGGGGCAATGAGCAGTTCTTC; CDR3aa: CASSGGNEQFF
j_gene: TRBJ2-3; v_gene: TRBV24-1; d_gene: -; abundance: many; CDR3nt: TGTGCCACCAGTGAACTCACAGATACGCAGTATTTT; CDR3aa: CATSELTDTQYF
j_gene: TRBJ2-7; v_gene: TRBV12-3/TRBV12-4; d_gene: TRBD1; abundance: -; CDR3nt: TGTGCCAGCAGTTTAGCAGGGACAGGGTCAAGCGAGCAGTACTTC; CDR3aa: CASSLAGTGSSEQYF
j_gene: TRBJ2-2; v_gene: TRBV20-1; d_gene: -; abundance: few; CDR3nt: TGCAGTGCTAGAGACGCGCGGGGAACGAACACCGGGGAGCTGTTTTTT; CDR3aa: CSARDARGTNTGELFF
j_gene: TRBJ2-6; v_gene: TRBV12-3/TRBV12-4; d_gene: -; abundance: -; CDR3nt: TGTGCCAGCAGTCCCTCGGAAGGGGCCAACGTCCTGACTTTC; CDR3aa: CASSPSEGANVLTF
j_gene: TRBJ1-1; v_gene: TRBV3-1; d_gene: -; abundance: -; CDR3nt: TGTGCCAGCAGCCAAGGGGCCTTGGGGGGCACTGAAGCTTTCTTT; CDR3aa: CASSQGALGGTEAFF
j_gene: TRBJ2-2; v_gene: TRBV12-3/TRBV12-4; d_gene: -; abundance: few; CDR3nt: TGTGCCAGCCTCGACACCCCGACCGGGGAGCTGTTTTTT; CDR3aa: CASLDTPTGELFF
j_gene: TRBJ2-1; v_gene: TRBV5-1; d_gene: TRBD1; abundance: -; CDR3nt: TGCGCCAGCAGCTTAGGACCGGGACAGCAATACAATGAGCAGTTCTTC; CDR3aa: CASSLGPGQQYNEQFF
j_gene: TRBJ2-1; v_gene: TRBV4-3; d_gene: -; abundance: -; CDR3nt: TGCGCCAGCAGCCAAGTGAGGGGCGCCTACAATGAGCAGTTCTTC; CDR3aa: CASSQVRGAYNEQFF
j_gene: TRBJ2-3; v_gene: TRBV24-1; d_gene: TRBD2; abundance: few; CDR3nt: TGTGCCACCAGTGGACCGACAGGGACTAGCTCCGCAGATACGCAGTATTTT; CDR3aa: CATSGPTGTSSADTQYF
j_gene: TRBJ2-7; v_gene: TRBV2; d_gene: TRBD1; abundance: few; CDR3nt: TGTGCCAGCAGTGAGCGAATCCCGGGACAGGGGAAATACGAGCAGTACTTC; CDR3aa: CASSERIPGQGKYEQYF
j_gene: TRBJ2-5; v_gene: TRBV4-1; d_gene: -; abundance: few; CDR3nt: TGCGCCAGCAGCCGCCGAGAGGGGCAAGAGACCCAGTACTTC; CDR3aa: CASSRREGQETQYF
j_gene: TRBJ2-1; v_gene: TRBV18; d_gene: -; abundance: -; CDR3nt: TGTGCCAGCTCACCACCGACAAGGGTCGATGAGCAGTTCTTC; CDR3aa: CASSPPTRVDEQFF
j_gene: TRBJ1-4; v_gene: TRBV21-1; d_gene: -; abundance: few; CDR3nt: TGTGCCAGCAGCAGGGAGGAATGCGAAAAACTGTTTTTT; CDR3aa: CASSREECEKLFF
j_gene: TRBJ1-1; v_gene: TRBV5-6; d_gene: TRBD1; abundance: few; CDR3nt: TGTGCCAGCAGCTTCCAGGGGGCGGTCACTGAAGCTTTCTTT; CDR3aa: CASSFQGAVTEAFF
j_gene: TRBJ2-3; v_gene: TRBV11-1; d_gene: -; abundance: -; CDR3nt: TGTGCCAGCAGCTTAGGCGCCCGCACAGATACGCAGTATTTT; CDR3aa: CASSLGARTDTQYF
j_gene: TRBJ1-1; v_gene: TRBV24-1; d_gene: -; abundance: few; CDR3nt: TGTGCCACCAGTGATTCCTTGACAGGTGAAGCTTTCTTT; CDR3aa: CATSDSLTGEAFF
j_gene: TRBJ2-7; v_gene: TRBV6-2/TRBV6-3; d_gene: -; abundance: few; CDR3nt: TGTGCCAGCAGTTACCTTCGGGATTACGAGCAGTACTTC; CDR3aa: CASSYLRDYEQYF
j_gene: TRBJ2-1; v_gene: TRBV4-3; d_gene: -; abundance: -; CDR3nt: TGCGCCAGCAGCCAAGACAAACCCTCCTACAATGAGCAGTTCTTC; CDR3aa: CASSQDKPSYNEQFF
j_gene: TRBJ2-5; v_gene: TRBV7-2; d_gene: -; abundance: few; CDR3nt: TGTGCCAGCAGCTTAGCAGTCTATGGGGAGACCCAGTACTTC; CDR3aa: CASSLAVYGETQYF
j_gene: TRBJ2-7; v_gene: TRBV12-3/TRBV12-4; d_gene: TRBD2; abundance: few; CDR3nt: TGTGCCAGCAGTGAAGGGAGGGCCGGGTACGAGCAGTACTTC; CDR3aa: CASSEGRAGYEQYF
j_gene: TRBJ2-2; v_gene: TRBV12-3/TRBV12-4; d_gene: -; abundance: many; CDR3nt: TGTGCCAGCAGTTTACGAGGGGACACCGGGGAGCTGTTTTTT; CDR3aa: CASSLRGDTGELFF
j_gene: TRBJ2-7; v_gene: TRBV30; d_gene: -; abundance: -; CDR3nt: TGTGCCTGGAGTTCTAAAACGGGAGCAGACGAGCAGTACTTC; CDR3aa: CAWSSKTGADEQYF
j_gene: TRBJ2-7; v_gene: TRBV7-9; d_gene: -; abundance: -; CDR3nt: TGTGCCAGCAGCCCCTGGGACACCGGTCACGAGCAGTACTTC; CDR3aa: CASSPWDTGHEQYF
j_gene: TRBJ1-1; v_gene: TRBV5-6; d_gene: TRBD1; abundance: many; CDR3nt: TGTGCCAGCAGCAGGGGACAGGGGGAGAACACTGAAGCTTTCTTT; CDR3aa: CASSRGQGENTEAFF
j_gene: TRBJ2-7; v_gene: TRBV30; d_gene: -; abundance: -; CDR3nt: TGTGCCTGGGGTCGATCCGGGACCGAGTACTTC; CDR3aa: CAWGRSGTEYF
j_gene: TRBJ2-1; v_gene: TRBV9; d_gene: TRBD1; abundance: few; CDR3nt: TGTGCCAGCAGCGGAACCGGGACAGGCCAAGGTAATGAGCAGTTCTTC; CDR3aa: CASSGTGTGQGNEQFF
j_gene: TRBJ2-7; v_gene: TRBV5-5; d_gene: -; abundance: few; CDR3nt: TGTGCCAGCAGCAAGGGCTTGCTGGCCTACGAGCAGTACTTC; CDR3aa: CASSKGLLAYEQYF
j_gene: TRBJ2-7; v_gene: TRBV3-1; d_gene: -; abundance: -; CDR3nt: TGTGCCAGCAGCCCTATAGGGGGACCCCTCTCCTACGAGCAGTACTTC; CDR3aa: CASSPIGGPLSYEQYF
j_gene: TRBJ1-3; v_gene: TRBV19; d_gene: -; abundance: -; CDR3nt: TGTGCCAGTAGTCCTACCGAGGGGGGCCGAAACACCATATATTTT; CDR3aa: CASSPTEGGRNTIYF
j_gene: TRBJ2-7; v_gene: TRBV9; d_gene: -; abundance: few; CDR3nt: TGTGCCAGCAGCGTGCAGGGAAGAGACGAGCAGTACTTC; CDR3aa: CASSVQGRDEQYF
j_gene: TRBJ2-1; v_gene: TRBV5-1; d_gene: TRBD2; abundance: few; CDR3nt: TGCGCCAGCAGCCGCGGCATGAGCGGGGCCCCAAGGGATGAGCAGTTCTTC; CDR3aa: CASSRGMSGAPRDEQFF
j_gene: TRBJ1-4; v_gene: TRBV7-8; d_gene: -; abundance: -; CDR3nt: TGTGCCAGCAGCTTAAGGAACCCCACTAATGAAAAACTGTTTTTT; CDR3aa: CASSLRNPTNEKLFF
j_gene: TRBJ2-1; v_gene: TRBV19; d_gene: TRBD2; abundance: -; CDR3nt: TGTGCCAGTAGCGTGACTAGCGGGATCGGTGGTGAGCAGTTCTTC; CDR3aa: CASSVTSGIGGEQFF
j_gene: TRBJ2-7; v_gene: TRBV29-1; d_gene: -; abundance: -; CDR3nt: TGCAGCGTTGAGGACAATTACGAGCAGTACTTC; CDR3aa: CSVEDNYEQYF
j_gene: TRBJ1-1; v_gene: TRBV20-1; d_gene: TRBD1; abundance: many; CDR3nt: TGCAGTGCTAGACCGAAGGGGGCAGGGGCTTTCTTT; CDR3aa: CSARPKGAGAFF
j_gene: TRBJ1-2; v_gene: TRBV7-9; d_gene: TRBD1; abundance: -; CDR3nt: TGTGCCAGCAGCCCCGGGGGGAAGCAGAGGGGGCATGGCTACACCTTC; CDR3aa: CASSPGGKQRGHGYTF
j_gene: TRBJ2-3; v_gene: TRBV20-1; d_gene: -; abundance: -; CDR3nt: TGCAGTGTTCATGTTCTGAGGCGGGTTGACACAGATACGCAGTATTTT; CDR3aa: CSVHVLRRVDTDTQYF
j_gene: TRBJ2-3; v_gene: TRBV20-1; d_gene: -; abundance: -; CDR3nt: TGCAGTGCGCCCCCAGGGGGAGGAGGCACAGATACGCAGTATTTT; CDR3aa: CSAPPGGGGTDTQYF
j_gene: TRBJ2-5; v_gene: TRBV6-1; d_gene: -; abundance: -; CDR3nt: TGTGCCAGCAGTGAGTACGTAACCCTAGAGACCCAGTACTTC; CDR3aa: CASSEYVTLETQYF
j_gene: TRBJ2-7; v_gene: TRBV20-1; d_gene: TRBD1; abundance: -; CDR3nt: TGCAGTGCCGGGACAGATGCAAAGTACGAGCAGTACTTC; CDR3aa: CSAGTDAKYEQYF
j_gene: TRBJ1-4; v_gene: TRBV29-1; d_gene: -; abundance: few; CDR3nt: TGCAGCGTTGATTTAACAGGAGGTGAAAAACTGTTTTTT; CDR3aa: CSVDLTGGEKLFF
j_gene: TRBJ2-5; v_gene: TRBV5-1; d_gene: -; abundance: few; CDR3nt: TGCGCCAGCAGCAGCGGAGGGGGCGTAGAAACCCAGTACTTC; CDR3aa: CASSSGGGVETQYF
j_gene: TRBJ2-7; v_gene: TRBV10-1; d_gene: -; abundance: -; CDR3nt: TGCGCCAGCAGTGAGTCGAGGTTAGCGGAGTACGAGCAGTACTTC; CDR3aa: CASSESRLAEYEQYF
j_gene: TRBJ2-3; v_gene: TRBV9; d_gene: -; abundance: few; CDR3nt: TGTGCCAGCAGCGTAACCGGGGGTTTTGCGGATACGCAGTATTTT; CDR3aa: CASSVTGGFADTQYF
j_gene: TRBJ1-2; v_gene: TRBV6-4; d_gene: -; abundance: few; CDR3nt: TGTGCCAGCAGTCCGGGTCCACAGGTTTCGGAAGGCTACACCTTC; CDR3aa: CASSPGPQVSEGYTF
j_gene: TRBJ2-3; v_gene: TRBV18; d_gene: TRBD1; abundance: -; CDR3nt: TGTGCCAGCTCACCACACTCGGGACAGTCCACAGATACGCAGTATTTT; CDR3aa: CASSPHSGQSTDTQYF
j_gene: TRBJ1-1; v_gene: TRBV7-9; d_gene: TRBD1; abundance: few; CDR3nt: TGTGCCAGCAGCTCCGGACAGGGCGAGACTTTCTTT; CDR3aa: CASSSGQGETFF
j_gene: TRBJ2-1; v_gene: TRBV7-8; d_gene: TRBD2; abundance: few; CDR3nt: TGTGCCAGCAGCGCACGGGGGGGGATCGGCTCCTACAATGAGCAGTTCTTC; CDR3aa: CASSARGGIGSYNEQFF
j_gene: TRBJ2-3; v_gene: TRBV24-1; d_gene: -; abundance: few; CDR3nt: TGTGCCACCAGTGATACCAAAACAGGGACCTACACAGATACGCAGTATTTT; CDR3aa: CATSDTKTGTYTDTQYF